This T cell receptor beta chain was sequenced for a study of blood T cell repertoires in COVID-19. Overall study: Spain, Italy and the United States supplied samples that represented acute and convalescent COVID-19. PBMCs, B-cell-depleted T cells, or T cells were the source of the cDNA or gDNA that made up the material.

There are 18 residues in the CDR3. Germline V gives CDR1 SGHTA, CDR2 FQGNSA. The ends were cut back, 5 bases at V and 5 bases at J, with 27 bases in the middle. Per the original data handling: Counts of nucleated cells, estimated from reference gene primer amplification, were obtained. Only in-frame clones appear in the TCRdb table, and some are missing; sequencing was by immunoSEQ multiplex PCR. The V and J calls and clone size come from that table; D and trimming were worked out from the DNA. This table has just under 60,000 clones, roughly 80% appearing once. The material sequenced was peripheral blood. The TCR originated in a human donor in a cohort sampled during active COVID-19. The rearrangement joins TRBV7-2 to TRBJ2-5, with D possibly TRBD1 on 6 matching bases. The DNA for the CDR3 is TGTGCCAGCAGCACCAGCCCCGGGACACCTCAACTGGGGGAGACCCAGTACTTC. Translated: CASSTSPGTPQLGETQYF.